The clone carrying this TCR beta chain was seen many times. What it binds is unknown. This record comes from a study of CD8+CD57+ T cells in acquired aplastic anemia. About the study: The mean DNA yield obtained from sorted CD4+ and CD8+ cells came to approximately 3.2 ug. Study-wide findings and caveats: Patients and controls turned out to have twenty-nine CD8+ CDR3 sequences in common.

The study profiled TCR beta VDJ and CDR3 using genomic DNA as template. Using its own MiXCR run on the reads, TCRdb lists one record per CDR3 protein. The data contain more than 150,000 distinct CDR3 sequences, approximately 48% of them singletons. Flow cytometry had shown expanded CD8+CD57+ cells in the patients chosen for sequencing. Patients, without exception, had severe acquired aplastic anemia. The study sampled blood from patients who had received no therapy. The CDR3 consists of 15 residues. Germline trimming cut 4 bases from V and 4 bases from J; bases unmatched to any gene: 5. Looked up from germline, CDR1 is SGHRS and CDR2 is YFSETQ.

The TCR originated in a human donor with aplastic anemia. The genes are TRBV5-1 and TRBJ1-2, with 12 nucleotides matching TRBD1. What was sequenced was sorted CD4+, CD8+, or CD8+CD57+ T cells (not recorded which) from PBMCs. Written as DNA, the CDR3 is TGCGCCAGCAGCAGGGACAGGGGGCAGGGCTATGGCTACACCTTC. Amino acids: CASSRDRGQGYGYTF.